Ten or more counts support the clone carrying this TCR beta chain. This sample is drawn from a study of T cells after yellow fever vaccination. Overall study: Those fractions that held only low numbers of cells were prepared using the SMART-Seq v4 Ultra Low Input RNA kit. General study findings and limits: A minor fraction of clonotypes spanned both CD4 and CD8 compartments. The bulk population could contribute abundant contaminating clonotypes to FACS-sorted repertoires. Boosting was followed by the reappearance of most primary-vaccination clones (approximately 95% CD4, about 89% CD8).

With 4 bases removed from V and 1 base from J, the gap between germline ends came to 7 bases. Germline values: CDR1 LGHNA, CDR2 YSLEER. CDR3 size: 13 residues. Via MiXCR, TCRdb re-called the 5' RACE reads, giving one row per CDR3 protein. The sample has approximately 34,000 distinct CDR3 sequences, 10% seen once. This sequence joins TRBV4-3 and TRBJ1-1, with D possibly matching TRBD1 (6 bases). This receptor was obtained from a man aged 18 to 29 who received the YFV17D yellow fever vaccine. The source material was PBMCs, either bulk or a sorted T-cell subset (CD4+, CD8+, memory, or dextramer-sorted; not recorded which), sampled around 15 days after the first yellow fever vaccination. CDR3 nucleotide sequence: TGCGCCAGCAGCCCGGGACAGAACACTGAAGCTTTCTTT. Translating gives CASSPGQNTEAFF.